Below are 26 T cell receptor beta chains sequenced from a single sample in a study of blood T cell repertoires in COVID-19. Here immunoSEQ multiplex PCR was the method, and the copy in TCRdb shows in-frame clones only, minus some. The data hold some 240,000 clones, with approximately 83% observed a single time. The sample taken for sequencing was PBMCs or T cells enriched from blood (not recorded which). The receptors originated from a man aged 45-65 years who had recovered from COVID-19.

This chain connects TRBV24-1 to TRBJ2-5; D is possibly TRBD1 (6 bases). V lost 3 bases, J lost 0 bases, and 22 bases lay in between. Germline V lookup: CDR1 KGHDR, CDR2 SFDVKD. CDR3 length equals 19 residues. CDR3 amino acids: CATSDPFPPQGFYQETQYF. For the CDR3, the DNA is TGTGCCACCAGTGATCCTTTCCCTCCCCAGGGGTTTTACCAAGAGACCCAGTACTTC.

The rearrangement joins TRBV5-5 to TRBJ1-5, with 12 bases that match TRBD1. Germline assignment: CDR1 SGHKS and CDR2 YYEKEE (reference sequence). The CDR3 is made up of 15 amino acids. The J segment lost 7 bases and the V segment lost 3 bases, leaving 5 bases of the junction unmatched. The CDR3: CASSWGQGAAQPQHF. CDR3 in DNA: TGTGCCAGCAGCTGGGGACAGGGGGCGGCACAGCCCCAGCATTTT. The complete variable domain, with remaining parts taken from reference TRBV5-5 and TRBJ1-5, reads DAGVTQSPTHLIKTRGQQVTLRCSPISGHKSVSWYQQVLGQGPQFIFQYYEKEERGRGNFPDRFSARQFPNYSSELNVNALLLGDSALYLCASSWGQGAAQPQHFGDGTRLSIL.

This sequence joins TRBV10-3 and TRBJ2-3, with D possibly being TRBD1 (6 bases). Germline V CDR1 and CDR2: ENHRY, SYGVKD. Deletions cut 6 bases from V and 6 bases from J, with 19 bases between. There are 15 residues in the CDR3. The CDR3 DNA reads as TGTGCCATCAGAGCGGAGCAGGGGATCCCCGATACGCAGTATTTT. Translating gives CAIRAEQGIPDTQYF.

The rearrangement uses TRBV28 and TRBJ2-2; D uncertain. The germline gives CDR1 MDHEN, CDR2 SYDVKM. The CDR3 covers 11 residues. V shed 8 bases and J shed 5 bases, with 6 bases lying between them. CDR3 loop: CASRRTGELFF. For the CDR3, the DNA is TGTGCCAGCCGCAGGACCGGGGAGCTGTTTTTT.

The chain links TRBV9 to TRBJ1-1; tentatively, D is TRBD1 (5 bases). The CDR3 covers 15 residues. Germline V CDR1 and CDR2: SGDLS, YYNGEE. V was cut by 0 bases and J by 10 bases, with 19 bases left in between. The CDR3 region is CASSVDGRASRGAFF. Here the CDR3 DNA reads TGTGCCAGCAGCGTAGATGGCAGGGCCTCCCGAGGAGCTTTCTTT.

This sequence joins TRBV6-2 or TRBV6-3 and TRBJ1-1; weak D call: TRBD1 (5 bases). V was pared by 0 bases and J by 3 bases, with 8 bases between. This CDR3 has 14 amino acids. The germline V gene has CDR1 MNHEY and CDR2 SVGEGT. CDR3 sequence: CASSYSGGYTEAFF. The CDR3, as DNA: TGTGCCAGCAGTTACTCGGGGGGGTACACTGAAGCTTTCTTT.

This clone was detected only a few times. This sequence joins TRBV6-5 and TRBJ1-2; possible D gene TRBD1, 5 bases. The V gene's germline CDR1 is MNHEY and CDR2 SVGAGI. Trimming pared 5 bases from V and 1 base from J, leaving 11 bases between. The length of the CDR3 is 14 residues. The CDR3 is CASSRPGVNYGYTF. The CDR3 DNA sequence: TGTGCCAGCAGTCGACCGGGGGTTAACTATGGCTACACCTTC.

This rearrangement joins TRBV9 to TRBJ1-4; D possibly corresponds to TRBD1 (6 bases). CDR3 length: 16 amino acids. The V end lost 0 bases, the J end lost 13 bases, and 22 bases lay between the germline ends. CDR1 is SGDLS and CDR2 is YYNGEE in the germline V gene. The CDR3: CASSVGGGRLGERLFF. In nucleotides, the CDR3 is TGTGCCAGCAGCGTAGGAGGGGGTAGGTTAGGGGAACGACTGTTTTTT.

This clone was seen a few times. CDR3 residues: CASSLRDEQFF. The CDR3 DNA reads as TGTGCCAGCAGTTTGAGGGATGAGCAGTTCTTC. The rearrangement uses TRBV28 and TRBJ2-1; possible D gene TRBD2, 5 bases. V was shortened by 3 bases and J by 8 bases, with 5 bases between the two germline ends. Germline V lookup: CDR1 MDHEN, CDR2 SYDVKM. The CDR3 runs 11 residues.

The V and J genes are TRBV28 and TRBJ1-2; D not resolved. The V end lost 6 bases, the J end lost 4 bases, and 12 bases lay between the germline ends. The CDR3 loop spans 13 amino acids. From germline, CDR1 is MDHEN and CDR2 SYDVKM. The CDR3 region has the DNA TGTGCCAGCAGCCCCTCGGGAACCTATGGCTACACCTTC. Its translation: CASSPSGTYGYTF.

This clone was seen a single time. V and J are TRBV5-6 and TRBJ1-5, with 8 nucleotides matching TRBD1. The CDR3 has 15 residues. CDR1 is SGHDT, CDR2 YYEEEE, per germline. Unmatched junction bases numbered 13, after V lost 5 bases and J lost 9 bases. The DNA for the CDR3 is TGTGCCAGCAGTCGACAGGGGTTTAGTACCGGGCCCCAGCATTTT. This codes for CASSRQGFSTGPQHF.

The CDR3 loop reads CATSRDGLGPQHF. The CDR3 nucleotides are TGTGCCACCAGTAGAGACGGCCTAGGGCCCCAGCATTTT. The V and J genes are TRBV24-1 and TRBJ1-5; D is ambiguous. V was trimmed by 6 bases and J by 9 bases, leaving 14 bases between them. Germline loops: CDR1 KGHDR, CDR2 SFDVKD. This CDR3 is 13 amino acids long.

This chain connects TRBV3-1 (or the pseudogene TRBV3-2) to TRBJ2-7; 7 bases are a match to TRBD2. This CDR3 has 13 residues. Germline V CDR1 and CDR2: LGHDT, YNNKEL (reference sequence). With V trimmed by 8 bases and J by 7 bases, 11 bases remained unmatched. DNA of the CDR3: TGTGCCAGCGGGCGGGGGACCTCCGCAGAGCAGTACTTC. It yields the protein CASGRGTSAEQYF.

The rearrangement links TRBV6-5 to TRBJ2-7, with a tentative D call TRBD2 (5 bases). The germline V gene encodes CDR1 MNHEY and CDR2 SVGAGI. The germline V and J ends were trimmed by 4 bases and 2 bases, with 9 bases remaining between them. The CDR3 runs to 13 residues. The CDR3 protein is CASSSSGPYEQYF. The CDR3 DNA sequence: TGTGCCAGCAGTTCGAGCGGCCCCTACGAGCAGTACTTC.

CDR3 nucleotides: TGCGCCAGCAGTGAGTTAGACAACACAGATACGCAGTATTTT. The encoded protein is CASSELDNTDTQYF. The chain links TRBV10-1 to TRBJ2-3; D is unclear. The V and J ends lost 1 base and 2 bases respectively, with 7 bases between them. Germline-derived CDR1 and CDR2 are WNHNN and SYGVQD (reference sequence). The CDR3 consists of 14 residues.

The chain joins TRBV7-8 to TRBJ2-7; 8 nucleotides agree with TRBD2. Germline V gives CDR1 SGHVS, CDR2 FQNEAQ. Unmatched junction bases numbered 9, after V lost 5 bases and J lost 0 bases. CDR3 length equals 16 residues. CDR3 residues: CASSRRTAGDSYEQYF. CDR3 nucleotides: TGTGCCAGCAGCCGGCGGACAGCGGGGGACTCCTACGAGCAGTACTTC.

This clone was counted only a few times. V usage is TRBV9 and J usage is TRBJ1-5, with D possibly matching TRBD1 (5 bases). This CDR3 region has 13 residues. Germline CDR1 reads SGDLS; CDR2 reads YYNGEE. The V and J ends lost 0 bases and 6 bases respectively, with 7 bases between them. The CDR3 nucleotides read TGTGCCAGCAGCGTAGCTCAGGGTCAGCCCCAGCATTTT. Translating it yields CASSVAQGQPQHF.

The chain has TRBV27 and TRBJ1-1; a possible D gene is TRBD1 (5 bases). The germline CDR1 and CDR2 sequences are MNHEY and SMNVEV (reference sequence). The V end lost 5 bases, the J end lost 3 bases, and 13 bases lay between the germline ends. The CDR3 extends over 14 amino acids. CDR3 residues: CASSRTGDYTEAFF. In DNA form, the CDR3 reads TGTGCCAGCAGTCGAACAGGAGATTACACTGAAGCTTTCTTT.

The CDR3 DNA is TGTGCCAGCAGCGCCCCGACTAGCGGGGACAAAAACATTCAGTACTTC. It is translated as CASSAPTSGDKNIQYF. The genes are TRBV7-9 and TRBJ2-4; 11 bases align to TRBD2. The CDR3 has 16 residues. The germline gives CDR1 SEHNR, CDR2 FQNEAQ (reference sequence). With 5 bases clipped from V and 3 bases from J, the junction kept 6 bases outside the gene matches.

The CDR3 protein is CASSARGAGNTIYF. In DNA form, the CDR3 reads TGTGCCAGCAGCGCACGCGGGGCTGGAAACACCATATATTTT. The chain uses TRBV7-6 and TRBJ1-3, with no clear D. V lost 5 bases and J lost 2, with 10 bases in between. This CDR3 has 14 amino acids. Germline V gives CDR1 SGHVS, CDR2 FNYEAQ.

This sequence joins TRBV20-1 and TRBJ2-3, with 8 bases matching TRBD2. This CDR3 has 16 amino acids. Looked up from germline, CDR1 is DFQATT and CDR2 is SNEGSKA (reference sequence). J was trimmed by 4 bases and V by 3 bases; bases with no gene match: 12. CDR3 bases: TGCAGTGCTAGTCAGCGGCTAGCGGGTGGGGCAGATACGCAGTATTTT. Translation gives CSASQRLAGGADTQYF.

The chain has TRBV9 and TRBJ1-6; 9 bases agree with TRBD1. This CDR3 region has 16 residues. After removal of 3 bases from V and 10 bases from J, the junction contained 11 bases not matched to a gene. CDR1 and CDR2 from the germline V gene are SGDLS and YYNGEE. CDR3 residues: CASSAPGTGLGSPLHF. CDR3 coding DNA: TGTGCCAGCAGCGCACCCGGGACAGGGTTGGGCTCACCCCTCCACTTT.

The chain uses TRBV6-1 and TRBJ1-6; D is undetermined. The CDR3 totals 15 residues. Germline CDR1 MNHNS, CDR2 SASEGT. Trimming removed 1 base from V and 6 bases from J, with 10 bases in between. CDR3: CASSEGPEINSPLHF. DNA for the CDR3: TGTGCCAGCAGTGAAGGGCCAGAAATTAATTCACCCCTCCACTTT.

The chain couples TRBV5-1 to TRBJ1-1, with D possibly matching TRBD1 (6 bases). Germline CDR1 SGHRS, CDR2 YFSETQ. The ends were cut back, 2 bases at V and 2 bases at J, with 10 bases in the middle. The CDR3 consists of 14 residues. The CDR3 DNA follows: TGCGCCAGCAGCTTTAGGACAGATAACACTGAAGCTTTCTTT. Amino acid sequence: CASSFRTDNTEAFF.

This sequence joins TRBV10-2 and TRBJ1-1; D unresolved. Germline values: CDR1 WSHSY, CDR2 SAAADI. The length of the CDR3 is 12 residues. Trimming took 2 bases from V and 10 from J, leaving 11 bases between them. The CDR3 DNA reads as TGCGCCAGCAGTGAGGTCCCGGGATTAGCTTTCTTT. Its protein is CASSEVPGLAFF.

The chain joins TRBV7-2 to TRBJ2-2; D is possibly TRBD2 (6 bases). The germline gives CDR1 SGHTA, CDR2 FQGNSA. V was shortened by 3 bases and J by 4 bases, with 15 bases between the two germline ends. CDR3 length equals 16 residues. The CDR3 bases are TGTGCCAGCAGCTTCGACCCCCCGGGGGTCACCGGGGAGCTGTTTTTT. Protein product: CASSFDPPGVTGELFF.